The 29 T cell receptor beta chains listed next were all sequenced from one sample in a study of blood T cells in healthy people across ages. Then a second PCR, running roughly 7 to 11 cycles, was carried out with a sample-barcoded 5' primer and a J-beta primer mix. TCRdb ran MiXCR on the 5' RACE reads and lists one entry per CDR3 protein. The sample includes roughly 560,000 distinct CDR3 sequences, less than 25% seen only once; the top ten take roughly 10%. A further study also used this sample, focusing on T cells of mothers and their children.

Sequencing was performed on blood. The receptors come from a boy aged 10-17 years in good health.

This clonotype was seen a few times. The chain has TRBV11-2 and TRBJ2-1; the match to TRBD2 covers 7 bases. J was trimmed by 0 bases and V by 0 bases; bases with no gene match: 5. CDR1 is SGHAT and CDR2 is FQNNGV in the germline V gene. The CDR3 is made up of 17 amino acids. The CDR3 loop is CASSLDGCGSSYNEQFF. For the CDR3, the DNA is TGTGCCAGCAGCTTAGATGGATGCGGGAGCTCCTACAATGAGCAGTTCTTC.

Written as DNA, the CDR3 is TGCAGTGCATCACAGAGCGAAAATTCACCCCTCCACTTT. It yields the protein CSASQSENSPLHF. The rearrangement links TRBV20-1 to TRBJ1-6, with unresolved D. The CDR3 sequence is 13 residues long. Germline CDR1 is DFQATT and CDR2 is SNEGSKA (reference sequence). Trimming removed 6 bases from V and 7 bases from J, with 13 bases in between.

The V and J genes are TRBV5-1 and TRBJ2-4, with D maybe TRBD2 (7 bases). V dropped 4 bases and J dropped 0 bases, with 17 bases sitting between them. This CDR3 region has 17 residues. Germline values: CDR1 SGHRS, CDR2 YFSETQ. CDR3 nucleotide sequence: TGCGCCAGCAGCGGGGGGGACACACCAATAGCCAAAAACATTCAGTACTTC. Its protein is CASSGGDTPIAKNIQYF.

This clonotype was detected only a few times. The V call is TRBV6-6, the J call TRBJ2-5; D possibly matches TRBD1 or TRBD2 (5 bases each). This CDR3 spans 12 amino acids. Germline V lookup: CDR1 MNHNY, CDR2 SVGAGI (reference sequence). The ends were cut back, 0 bases at V and 9 bases at J, with 8 bases in the middle. The CDR3 region is CASSYSRDAQYF. In DNA form, the CDR3 reads TGTGCCAGCAGTTACTCGAGGGACGCCCAGTACTTC.

V and J are TRBV7-8 and TRBJ1-4, with a weak D call TRBD1 (6 bases). The V and J ends lost 5 bases and 3 bases respectively, with 13 bases between them. The CDR3 extends over 15 amino acids. The germline V gene encodes CDR1 SGHVS and CDR2 FQNEAQ. The CDR3 bases are TGTGCCAGCAGCCGTCTGACAGGCCCTAATGAAAAACTGTTTTTT. Its protein is CASSRLTGPNEKLFF.

The V call is TRBV7-9, the J call TRBJ1-6; TRBD1 matches 9 bases. The J segment lost 7 bases and the V segment lost 2 bases, leaving 9 bases of the junction unmatched. The CDR3 runs 17 residues. CDR1 SEHNR and CDR2 FQNEAQ come from the germline V gene (reference sequence). CDR3 in amino acids: CASSLTTTGGWNSPLHF. The DNA for the CDR3 is TGTGCCAGCAGCTTAACCACGACAGGGGGTTGGAATTCACCCCTCCACTTT.

This clonotype was seen a few times. The chain carries TRBV6-5 and TRBJ2-5, with 10 positions matching TRBD1. CDR3 length: 17 amino acids. Trimming cost V 0 bases and J 5 bases; bases outside gene matches: 9. The germline V gene has CDR1 MNHEY and CDR2 SVGAGI. CDR3 coding DNA: TGTGCCAGCAGTTACTCAGAGGGACAGGGGCGAGGGGAGACCCAGTACTTC. Amino acids: CASSYSEGQGRGETQYF.

The chain combines TRBV9 with TRBJ1-1; D may be TRBD1 (5 bases). Germline lookup yields CDR1 SGDLS and CDR2 YYNGEE. V was pared by 0 bases and J by 3 bases, with 12 bases between. CDR3 length: 15 amino acids. In DNA, the CDR3 is TGTGCCAGCAGCGTAGACGTCAGGGCAGACACTGAAGCTTTCTTT. Amino acids: CASSVDVRADTEAFF.

This clonotype was counted between two and nine times. The gene calls are TRBV9 and TRBJ2-3; D is perhaps TRBD1 (5 bases). The CDR3 contains 16 residues. V lost 0 bases and J lost 0, with 11 bases in between. Germline CDR1 is SGDLS and CDR2 is YYNGEE. CDR3 region: CASSVGQGLSTDTQYF. The CDR3 bases are TGTGCCAGCAGCGTAGGGCAGGGCCTTAGCACAGATACGCAGTATTTT.

This chain links TRBV20-1 with TRBJ1-2; the D gene is possibly TRBD1 (6 bases). The CDR3 is 16 residues long. The germline gives CDR1 DFQATT, CDR2 SNEGSKA (reference sequence). The V gene lost 0 bases and the J gene lost 4 bases, with 18 bases spanning the gap. This chain's CDR3 is CSARDRGGSSIYGYTF. DNA for the CDR3: TGCAGTGCTAGAGATCGAGGGGGATCATCCATCTATGGCTACACCTTC.

This clonotype was counted between two and nine times. The CDR3 sequence is CASSPWGRGFDEQFF. The CDR3 bases are TGCGCCAGCAGCCCATGGGGCAGGGGGTTCGATGAGCAGTTCTTC. The chain employs TRBV4-3 and TRBJ2-1; 7 bases line up with TRBD1. V shed 4 bases and J 8 bases; nucleotides not matched to a gene: 11. CDR1 is LGHNA, CDR2 YSLEER, per germline. There are 15 residues in the CDR3.

This clonotype was found a few times. The chain uses TRBV6-2 or TRBV6-3 and TRBJ1-1; maybe TRBD1 (6 bases). V lost 2 bases and J lost 11, with 15 bases in between. From germline, CDR1 is MNHEY and CDR2 SVGEGT. This CDR3 is 13 amino acids long. This CDR3 reads CASSYPQQGRAFF. DNA of the CDR3: TGTGCCAGCAGTTACCCACAGCAGGGGAGGGCTTTCTTT.

The V gene is TRBV28, the J gene TRBJ2-5, with D possibly TRBD2 on 6 matching bases. Trimming left V 6 bases short and J 11 bases short, with 22 bases between. The CDR3 extends over 14 amino acids. In germline, CDR1 is MDHEN, CDR2 SYDVKM. The CDR3 here is CASRPQLVSGEQYF. As DNA, the CDR3 is TGTGCCAGCAGGCCCCAGCTGGTCTCGGGAGAGCAGTACTTC. The full variable domain, rest sourced from reference TRBV28 and TRBJ2-5, is DVKVTQSSRYLVKRTGEKVFLECVQDMDHENMFWYRQDPGLGLRLIYFSYDVKMKEKGDIPEGYSVSREKKERFSLILESASTNQTSMYLCASRPQLVSGEQYFGPGTRLLVL.

This chain joins TRBV18 and TRBJ2-1; no firm D call. CDR3 length: 14 residues. The V end lost 6 bases, the J end lost 1 base, and 10 bases lay between the germline ends. The V gene's germline CDR1 is KGHSH and CDR2 LQKENI. CDR3 nucleotide sequence: TGTGCCAGCTCCCGAATACAATCCTACAATGAGCAGTTCTTC. Translating it yields CASSRIQSYNEQFF.

This clonotype was seen a few times. The chain joins TRBV7-2 to TRBJ2-3; D is ambiguous. The CDR3 sequence is 16 residues long. V dropped 5 bases and J dropped 3 bases, with 18 bases sitting between them. Germline lookup yields CDR1 SGHTA and CDR2 FQGNSA. The CDR3 coding sequence is TGTGCCAGCAGCAACATCCCTGCAGGAACAACAGATACGCAGTATTTT. It translates to CASSNIPAGTTDTQYF. Looking up the rest from reference TRBV7-2 and TRBJ2-3 gives the full variable domain: GAGVSQSPSNKVTEKGKDVELRCDPISGHTALYWYRQSLGQGLEFLIYFQGNSAPDKSGLPSDRFSAERTGGSVSTLTIQRTQQEDSAVYLCASSNIPAGTTDTQYFGPGTRLTVL.

This rearrangement joins TRBV6-5 to TRBJ2-1; 9 positions agree with TRBD1. The CDR3 covers 15 residues. CDR1 is MNHEY and CDR2 is SVGAGI in the germline V gene. V lost 2 bases to trimming and J lost 4 bases; unmatched junction nucleotides: 3. CDR3 bases: TGTGCCAGCAGTTACGAGACAGGGGGGTACAATGAGCAGTTCTTC. Residues: CASSYETGGYNEQFF.

The genes are TRBV7-9 and TRBJ2-2; a possible D gene is TRBD1 (6 bases). This CDR3 has 15 amino acids. V lost 6 bases and J 5 bases, leaving 16 bases between the germline ends. Germline V CDR1 and CDR2: SEHNR, FQNEAQ (reference sequence). The DNA for the CDR3 is TGTGCCAGCAGTCCCCAGGGGTCTTGGACCGGGGAGCTGTTTTTT. Residues: CASSPQGSWTGELFF.

The chain recombines TRBV4-3 with TRBJ2-7, with D possibly TRBD2 on 6 matching bases. Trimming left V 2 bases short and J 0 bases short, with 11 bases between. Germline lookup yields CDR1 LGHNA and CDR2 YSLEER. This CDR3 is built from 15 residues. This CDR3 is CASSQSRGSSYEQYF. CDR3 nucleotides: TGCGCCAGCAGCCAATCCCGGGGGAGCTCCTACGAGCAGTACTTC.

The chain links TRBV28 to TRBJ1-1; no firm D call. The CDR3 is made up of 12 amino acids. V lost 4 bases, J lost 4 bases, and 7 bases lay in between. Germline V gene lookup returns CDR1 MDHEN and CDR2 SYDVKM. CDR3 sequence reads: CASSSDITEAFF. CDR3 coding DNA: TGTGCCAGCAGTTCTGACATCACTGAAGCTTTCTTT. Full variable domain (missing parts from reference TRBV28 and TRBJ1-1): DVKVTQSSRYLVKRTGEKVFLECVQDMDHENMFWYRQDPGLGLRLIYFSYDVKMKEKGDIPEGYSVSREKKERFSLILESASTNQTSMYLCASSSDITEAFFGQGTRLTVV.

With respect to this clonotype: The final CDR3 position lacks the conserved phenylalanine or tryptophan, pointing to a likely read error. The chain's CDR3 is CATSDNPVPDTQYL. The CDR3 DNA reads TGTGCCACCAGTGACAACCCCGTCCCAGATACGCAGTATCTT. This chain connects TRBV24-1 to TRBJ2-3; unclear D gene. This CDR3 has 14 amino acids. Trimming removed 4 bases from V and 4 bases from J, with 11 bases in between. Germline V lookup: CDR1 KGHDR, CDR2 SFDVKD.

J is TRBJ2-7 and V is TRBV28, with 9 bases fitting TRBD1. The germline CDR1 and CDR2 sequences are MDHEN and SYDVKM. With V trimmed by 4 bases and J by 0 bases, 4 bases remained unmatched. The CDR3 totals 15 residues. CDR3 region: CASSSAGQGSYEQYF. For the CDR3, the DNA is TGTGCCAGCAGTTCCGCGGGACAGGGCTCCTACGAGCAGTACTTC.

The chain couples TRBV3-1 to TRBJ2-5; no clear D gene. The DNA end lines up better with TRBJ2-7; the J call may be wrong. Germline V gene lookup returns CDR1 LGHDT and CDR2 YNNKEL (reference sequence). This CDR3 has 12 amino acids. CDR3 coding DNA: TGTGCCAGCAGCCTGGGCAGCCTCGAGCAGTACTTC. It specifies CASSLGSLEQYF.

This clonotype has more than one count but fewer than ten. The chain's CDR3 is CASSQVDPGTGPLYGYTF. CDR3 DNA: TGCGCCAGCAGCCAAGTTGATCCCGGGACAGGGCCCCTCTATGGCTACACCTTC. The V call is TRBV4-3, the J call TRBJ1-2, with 9 bases lining up with TRBD1. The CDR3 length is 18 residues. With 1 base clipped from V and 4 bases from J, the junction kept 13 bases outside the gene matches. CDR1 is LGHNA, CDR2 YSLEER, per germline.

The rearrangement uses TRBV6-5 and TRBJ1-2, with D uncertain. Trimming pared 6 bases from V and 0 bases from J, leaving 8 bases between. Germline V gene data show CDR1 as MNHEY and CDR2 as SVGAGI. The CDR3 is 13 amino acids. CDR3 residues: CASRVSTNYGYTF. The CDR3 DNA is TGTGCCAGCAGGGTATCTACTAACTATGGCTACACCTTC.

V and J are TRBV5-5 and TRBJ1-1; D remains unclear. The V end lost 0 bases, the J end lost 0 bases, and 6 bases lay between the germline ends. Germline V CDR1 and CDR2: SGHKS, YYEKEE (reference sequence). This CDR3 contains 14 residues. The CDR3 DNA follows: TGTGCCAGCAGCTTGGTGCCAGTGAACACTGAAGCTTTCTTT. Translated, it gives CASSLVPVNTEAFF.

The chain joins TRBV4-3 to TRBJ2-4; a possible D gene is TRBD2 (6 bases). Germline values: CDR1 LGHNA, CDR2 YSLEER. V was cut by 0 bases and J by 16 bases, with 16 bases left in between. The CDR3 has 13 residues. The CDR3 bases are TGCGCCAGCAGCCAAGACGACCAAGGGACTCACTACTTC. It encodes CASSQDDQGTHYF.

V gene TRBV19 combines with J gene TRBJ2-6; no reliable D call. The germline V gene encodes CDR1 LNHDA and CDR2 SQIVND (reference sequence). The CDR3 covers 15 residues. With 5 bases removed from V and 0 bases from J, the gap between germline ends came to 8 bases. CDR3 nucleotides: TGTGCCAGTAGTGGCCTGAACTCTGGGGCCAACGTCCTGACTTTC. This sequence encodes CASSGLNSGANVLTF.

This clonotype was seen more than once but under ten times. The genes are TRBV6-1 and TRBJ1-2; 10 nucleotides match TRBD1. CDR3 length: 14 amino acids. Trimming removed 5 bases from V and 4 bases from J; junction bases left unmatched: 4. Germline V gene data show CDR1 as MNHNS and CDR2 as SASEGT. Written as DNA, the CDR3 is TGTGCCAGCAGTAAGGACAGGGGGAGCTATGGCTACACCTTC. Its translation: CASSKDRGSYGYTF.

The genes are TRBV6-4 and TRBJ2-1, with TRBD2 matching over 10 bases. There are 15 residues in the CDR3. The junction had 8 bases not matched to a gene; V was cut back by 3 bases and J by 9 bases. The germline CDR1 and CDR2 sequences are MRHNA and SNTAGT. The CDR3 loop is CASSESGGAGGEQFF. The CDR3 DNA is TGTGCCAGCAGTGAGAGCGGGGGGGCCGGGGGTGAGCAGTTCTTC.